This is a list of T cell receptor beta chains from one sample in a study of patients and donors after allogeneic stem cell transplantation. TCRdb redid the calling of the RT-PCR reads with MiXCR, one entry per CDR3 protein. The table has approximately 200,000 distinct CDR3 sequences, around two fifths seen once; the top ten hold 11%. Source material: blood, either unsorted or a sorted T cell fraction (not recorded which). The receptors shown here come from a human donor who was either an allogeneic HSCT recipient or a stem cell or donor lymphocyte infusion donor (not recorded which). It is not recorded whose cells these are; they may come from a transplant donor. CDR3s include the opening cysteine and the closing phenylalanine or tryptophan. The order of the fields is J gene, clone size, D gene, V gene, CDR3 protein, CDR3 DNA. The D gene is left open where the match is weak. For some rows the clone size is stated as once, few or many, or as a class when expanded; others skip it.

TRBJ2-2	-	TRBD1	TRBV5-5	CASSLVQGEAGELFF	TGTGCCAGCAGCTTGGTACAGGGGGAGGCCGGGGAGCTGTTTTTT
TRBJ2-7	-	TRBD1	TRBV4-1	CASSQDRPDRGRPKQYF	TGCGCCAGCAGCCAAGATCGCCCGGACAGGGGGCGTCCTAAGCAGTACTTC
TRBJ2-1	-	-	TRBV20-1	CSARPHPYYNEQFF	TGCAGTGCTAGACCTCACCCCTACTACAATGAGCAGTTCTTC
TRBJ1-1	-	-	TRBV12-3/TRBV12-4	CASSLLGSEAFF	TGTGCCAGCAGTTTGCTCGGGTCTGAAGCTTTCTTT
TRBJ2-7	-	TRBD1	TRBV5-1	CASSGGQGNEQYF	TGCGCCAGCAGCGGCGGACAGGGGAACGAGCAGTACTTC
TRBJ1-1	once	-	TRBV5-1	CASSKSSRLNTEAFF	TGCGCCAGCAGCAAGTCGTCGAGGCTCAACACTGAAGCTTTCTTT
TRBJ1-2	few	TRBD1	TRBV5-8	CASSLYRSGGVGYTF	TGTGCCAGCAGCCTATATCGATCAGGGGGCGTTGGCTACACCTTC
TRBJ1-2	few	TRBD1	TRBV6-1	CASRAGTGPYGYTF	TGTGCCAGCAGGGCCGGGACAGGTCCCTATGGCTACACCTTC
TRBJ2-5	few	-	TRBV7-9	CASSIGTPETQYF	TGTGCCAGCAGCATCGGGACTCCAGAGACCCAGTACTTC
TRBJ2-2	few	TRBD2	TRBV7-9	CASGTSLNTGELFF	TGTGCCAGCGGGACTAGCCTAAACACCGGGGAGCTGTTTTTT
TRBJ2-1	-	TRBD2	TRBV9	CASSLPPGGDDNEQFF	TGTGCCAGCAGCCTCCCTCCGGGGGGGGATGACAATGAGCAGTTCTTC
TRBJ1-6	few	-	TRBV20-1	CSARDRNSPLHF	TGCAGTGCTAGGGACAGAAATTCACCCCTCCACTTT
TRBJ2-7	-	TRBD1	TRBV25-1	CASSDRQGTYEQYF	TGTGCCAGCAGTGATAGACAGGGTACCTACGAGCAGTACTTC
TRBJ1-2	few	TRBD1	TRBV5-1	CASSFGQDYGYTF	TGCGCCAGCAGCTTTGGACAGGACTATGGCTACACCTTC
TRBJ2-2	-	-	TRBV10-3	CAISESIAGGELFF	TGTGCCATCAGTGAGTCGATAGCTGGCGGGGAGCTGTTTTTT
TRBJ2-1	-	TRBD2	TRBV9	CASSLGLAGALNEQFF	TGTGCCAGCAGCTTGGGACTAGCGGGGGCCTTAAATGAGCAGTTCTTC
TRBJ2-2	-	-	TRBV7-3	CASSPLGPMFANTGELFF	TGTGCCAGCAGCCCCCTAGGACCGATGTTCGCGAACACCGGGGAGCTGTTTTTT
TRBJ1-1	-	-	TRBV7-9	CASRPTGFRPMDTEAFF	TGTGCCAGCAGGCCCACAGGGTTTAGGCCTATGGACACTGAAGCTTTCTTT
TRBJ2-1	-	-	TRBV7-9	CASSLAGSSYNEQFF	TGTGCCAGCAGCTTAGCAGGGAGCTCCTACAATGAGCAGTTCTTC
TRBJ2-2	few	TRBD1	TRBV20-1	CSPLDRGETGELFF	TGCAGTCCCCTCGACAGGGGTGAGACCGGGGAGCTGTTTTTT
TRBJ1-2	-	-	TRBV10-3	CAISEEQGRTYGYTF	TGTGCCATCAGTGAGGAGCAGGGAAGAACCTATGGCTACACCTTC
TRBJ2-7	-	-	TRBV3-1	CASSQKVRVFTYEQYF	TGTGCCAGCAGCCAAAAAGTCCGGGTATTCACCTACGAGCAGTACTTC
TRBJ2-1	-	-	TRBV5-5	CASSSGLGTTLYEQFF	TGTGCCAGCAGCTCCGGATTGGGGACCACTCTCTATGAGCAGTTCTTC
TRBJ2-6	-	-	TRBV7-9	CASSPSRRANVLTF	TGTGCCAGCAGCCCTTCGAGAAGGGCCAACGTCCTGACTTTC
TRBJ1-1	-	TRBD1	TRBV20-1	CSAPSYRGGTESFF	TGCAGTGCTCCTTCCTACAGGGGCGGTACTGAATCTTTCTTT
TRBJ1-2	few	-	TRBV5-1	CASSLDGHGPDYGYTF	TGCGCCAGCAGCTTGGATGGACACGGGCCGGACTATGGCTACACCTTC
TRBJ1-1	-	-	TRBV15	CATSRAATMNTEAFF	TGTGCCACCAGCAGAGCCGCCACGATGAACACTGAAGCTTTCTTT
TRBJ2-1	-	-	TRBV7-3	CASSSVGINEQFF	TGTGCCAGCAGCTCCGTTGGGATCAATGAGCAGTTCTTC
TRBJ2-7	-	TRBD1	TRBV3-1	CASSSGTGSAHYEQYF	TGTGCCAGCAGTTCCGGGACAGGGAGCGCGCATTACGAGCAGTACTTC
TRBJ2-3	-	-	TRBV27	CASSLWGAADTQYF	TGTGCCAGCAGTTTGTGGGGGGCCGCAGATACGCAGTATTTT
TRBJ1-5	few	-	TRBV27	CASSPRRDTNHQPQHF	TGTGCCAGCAGCCCCCGGCGGGATACAAACCATCAGCCCCAGCATTTT
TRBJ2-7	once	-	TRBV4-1	CASSQGTDAYEQYF	TGCGCCAGCAGCCAAGGGACGGACGCCTACGAGCAGTACTTC
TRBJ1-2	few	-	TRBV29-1	CSVESGAQGRNGYTF	TGCAGCGTTGAGTCGGGGGCACAGGGACGAAATGGCTACACCTTC
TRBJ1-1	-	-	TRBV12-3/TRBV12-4	CASIDRQGHTEAFF	TGTGCCAGCATTGATCGGCAGGGCCACACTGAAGCTTTCTTT
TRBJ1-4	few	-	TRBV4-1	CASSPRDRPTNEKLFF	TGCGCCAGCAGCCCCCGAGACCGTCCAACTAATGAAAAACTGTTTTTT
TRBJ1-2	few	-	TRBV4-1	CASSRDWEDGGYTF	TGCGCCAGCAGCCGAGACTGGGAAGATGGTGGCTACACCTTC
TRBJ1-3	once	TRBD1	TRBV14	CASSRSGTGSHTIYF	TGTGCCAGCAGCCGATCCGGGACAGGGAGTCACACCATATATTTT
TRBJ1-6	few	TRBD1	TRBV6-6	CASSYGTGSSYNSPLHF	TGTGCCAGCAGTTACGGGACAGGGAGCTCCTATAATTCACCCCTCCACTTT
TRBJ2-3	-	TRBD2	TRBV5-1	CASSPAGSLVRTDTQYF	TGCGCCAGCAGCCCAGCGGGGTCCCTCGTTCGCACAGATACGCAGTATTTT
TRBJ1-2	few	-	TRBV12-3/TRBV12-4	CASSKGSMYGYTF	TGTGCCAGCTCCAAGGGAAGCATGTACGGCTACACCTTC
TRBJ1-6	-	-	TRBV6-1	CASSDWGNKINSPLHF	TGTGCCAGCAGTGATTGGGGGAACAAAATTAATTCACCCCTCCACTTT
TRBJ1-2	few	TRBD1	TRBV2	CASSLTGGDYTF	TGTGCCAGCAGCCTGACAGGGGGGGACTACACCTTC